The 27 T cell receptor beta chains below all came from one sample that was sequenced in a study of blood T cell repertoires in COVID-19. Using immunoSEQ multiplex PCR, the repertoire was profiled, and TCRdb retains in-frame clones only, with some absent. The repertoire holds more than 25,000 clones, with 70% to 90% as singletons. Input material: peripheral blood. All receptors come from an elderly woman with COVID-19, enrolled during active disease.

The chain employs TRBV6-6 and TRBJ2-7; 7 nucleotides match TRBD1. CDR1 and CDR2 (germline): MNHNY, SVGAGI (reference sequence). With 5 bases clipped from V and 4 bases from J, the junction kept 5 bases outside the gene matches. There are 13 residues in the CDR3. The DNA for the CDR3 is TGTGCCAGCAGTGCCGTACAGGGGTACGAGCAGTACTTC. This translates into CASSAVQGYEQYF.

This chain links TRBV29-1 with TRBJ1-2; tentatively, D is TRBD1 (5 bases). The germline gives CDR1 SQVTM, CDR2 ANQGSEA. Trimming stripped 5 bases from V and 4 bases from J, with 11 bases between. This CDR3 contains 12 residues. This CDR3 reads CSVWGGIYGYTF. The CDR3 DNA follows: TGCAGCGTTTGGGGGGGTATCTATGGCTACACCTTC.

CDR3 sequence (DNA): TGTGCCAGCAGTCTTCGACAGGGAAGCAATCAGCCCCAGCATTTT. This sequence encodes CASSLRQGSNQPQHF. This sequence joins TRBV27 and TRBJ1-5, with 7 bases matching TRBD1. V lost 5 bases to trimming and J lost 1 base; unmatched junction nucleotides: 5. CDR3 size: 15 residues. In germline, CDR1 is MNHEY, CDR2 SMNVEV (reference sequence).

V and J are TRBV19 and TRBJ2-5; 9 positions match TRBD2. Germline V gene data show CDR1 as LNHDA and CDR2 as SQIVND (reference sequence). The CDR3 spans 16 residues. After removal of 5 bases from V and 4 bases from J, the junction contained 11 bases not matched to a gene. CDR3 in DNA: TGTGCCAGTAGTCCCTCAGGTGCAGCGGGGGGAGAGACCCAGTACTTC. Encoded protein: CASSPSGAAGGETQYF.

The chain recombines TRBV2 with TRBJ2-7, with TRBD1 identical over 9 bases. From germline, CDR1 is SNHLY and CDR2 FYNNEI. Trimming removed 6 bases from V and 6 bases from J; junction bases left unmatched: 12. The CDR3 spans 15 residues. For the CDR3, the DNA is TGTGCCAGCAGCGGGGACAGGGTCGGTCTTTCCGAGCAGTACTTC. Its protein product is CASSGDRVGLSEQYF.

The J gene is TRBJ1-2, the V gene TRBV5-4; 9 nucleotides align to TRBD1. Germline CDR1 reads SGHNT; CDR2 reads YYREEE (reference sequence). This CDR3 contains 14 residues. V shed 3 bases and J 8 bases; nucleotides not matched to a gene: 8. CDR3 region: CASSSVDRGYGYTF. The CDR3, as DNA: TGTGCCAGCAGCTCGGTAGACAGGGGGTACGGCTACACCTTC. Looking up the rest from reference TRBV5-4 and TRBJ1-2 gives the full variable domain: ETGVTQSPTHLIKTRGQQVTLRCSSQSGHNTVSWYQQALGQGPQFIFQYYREEENGRGNFPPRFSGLQFPNYSSELNVNALELDDSALYLCASSSVDRGYGYTFGSGTRLTVV.

The DNA for the CDR3 is TGCGCCAGCAGCTTTCAGGGGGCAGCGACCGGTGAAAAACTGTTTTTT. It yields the protein CASSFQGAATGEKLFF. This rearrangement joins TRBV5-1 to TRBJ1-4; 8 positions match TRBD1. Trimming took 2 bases from V and 7 from J; bases not matched to a gene: 10. The CDR3 has 16 amino acids. Germline CDR1 SGHRS, CDR2 YFSETQ.

The chain's CDR3 is CASSGKGGPGNEQFF. CDR3 in DNA: TGCGCCAGCAGCGGTAAGGGGGGGCCGGGGAATGAGCAGTTCTTC. The chain recombines TRBV5-1 with TRBJ2-1; D perhaps matches TRBD2 (7 bases). This CDR3 has 15 residues. Per the germline V gene, CDR1 is SGHRS and CDR2 is YFSETQ. The V gene lost 4 bases and the J gene lost 7 bases, with 18 bases spanning the gap.

This chain joins TRBV5-4 and TRBJ2-5; 10 nucleotides match TRBD2. Per germline, CDR1 SGHNT and CDR2 YYREEE (reference sequence). This CDR3 comprises 14 residues. The ends lost 2 bases at V and 5 bases at J; junction bases unmatched: 3. The CDR3 sequence is CASSLAGGLETQYF. The DNA of the CDR3 is TGTGCCAGCAGCTTAGCGGGGGGGCTTGAGACCCAGTACTTC.

The gene calls are TRBV10-3 and TRBJ1-2; weak D call: TRBD1 (5 bases). The V and J ends lost 11 bases and 2 bases respectively, with 12 bases between them. From germline, CDR1 is ENHRY and CDR2 SYGVKD. The CDR3 is made up of 12 amino acids. Here the CDR3 DNA reads TGTGCCGCTAAAGCAGGGAACTATGGCTACACCTTC. Translation gives CAAKAGNYGYTF.

The V and J genes are TRBV6-5 and TRBJ2-3, with 7 bases identical to TRBD2. CDR1 and CDR2 from the germline V gene are MNHEY and SVGAGI. This CDR3 has 14 residues. Trimming took 9 bases from V and 2 from J; bases not matched to a gene: 8. CDR3 region: CASARLADTDTQYF. Written as DNA, the CDR3 is TGTGCCAGTGCGAGGCTAGCGGACACAGATACGCAGTATTTT.

This chain links TRBV5-1 with TRBJ1-2; D not certain. Per germline, CDR1 SGHRS and CDR2 YFSETQ. V dropped 4 bases and J dropped 1 base, with 11 bases sitting between them. The CDR3 is 14 amino acids. CDR3 sequence: CASSGETGNYGYTF. The CDR3 DNA reads as TGCGCCAGCAGCGGGGAGACCGGTAACTATGGCTACACCTTC.

The chain is built from TRBV7-2 and TRBJ1-3; tentatively, D is TRBD1 (6 bases). There are 12 residues in the CDR3. CDR1 is SGHTA, CDR2 FQGNSA, per germline. The V gene lost 11 bases and the J gene lost 3 bases, with 11 bases spanning the gap. CDR3 coding DNA: TGTGCCGGATCAGGGGTTGGAAACACCATATATTTT. This sequence encodes CAGSGVGNTIYF.

This clone was seen once. The rearrangement links TRBV12-3 or TRBV12-4 to TRBJ1-1; D ambiguous. This CDR3 is built from 11 residues. Trimming removed 3 bases at V and 6 bases at J, with 5 bases between. The CDR3 loop is CASSLRSEAFF. DNA for the CDR3: TGTGCCAGCAGTTTGAGGTCTGAAGCTTTCTTT.

The rearrangement links TRBV9 to TRBJ2-7, with TRBD1 identical over 9 bases. Trimming cost V 0 bases and J 5 bases; bases outside gene matches: 3. From germline, CDR1 is SGDLS and CDR2 YYNGEE. The CDR3 runs 14 residues. Here the CDR3 reads CASSVGQGVDEQYF. In DNA, the CDR3 is TGTGCCAGCAGCGTAGGACAGGGGGTCGACGAGCAGTACTTC.

The chain joins TRBV6-5 to TRBJ2-7; D perhaps matches TRBD1 (6 bases). The CDR3 has 13 residues. V lost 5 bases to trimming and J lost 3 bases, with 11 bases between them. Germline V CDR1 and CDR2: MNHEY, SVGAGI. This CDR3 reads CASSKTGGYEQYF. The CDR3 coding sequence is TGTGCCAGCAGTAAGACAGGCGGCTACGAGCAGTACTTC.

This rearrangement joins TRBV27 to TRBJ1-4; TRBD1 is a possible D gene (5 bases). Germline V lookup: CDR1 MNHEY, CDR2 SMNVEV (reference sequence). The CDR3 consists of 16 residues. V was trimmed by 2 bases and J by 7 bases, leaving 17 bases between them. As DNA, the CDR3 is TGTGCCAGCAGTTTAAGTCCCGCAGGGCGAGGTGAAAAACTGTTTTTT. It codes for CASSLSPAGRGEKLFF.

The rearrangement uses TRBV11-3 and TRBJ2-3, with 8 bases matching TRBD2. Germline V lookup: CDR1 SGHNT, CDR2 YENEEA. The CDR3 runs to 15 residues. V was pared by 1 base and J by 4 bases, with 4 bases of the junction left unmatched. CDR3 DNA sequence: TGTGCCAGCAGCTTAGGTAATAGCGGGGCAGATACGCAGTATTTT. It translates to CASSLGNSGADTQYF.

The chain links TRBV7-6 to TRBJ2-2, with 9 bases matching TRBD2. CDR1 and CDR2 from the germline V gene are SGHVS and FNYEAQ. V lost 1 base to trimming and J lost 5 bases; unmatched junction nucleotides: 2. This CDR3 has 15 residues. The CDR3 loop reads CASSLGGGATGELFF. The CDR3 nucleotides read TGTGCCAGCAGCTTAGGCGGGGGGGCGACCGGGGAGCTGTTTTTT.

V usage is TRBV28 and J usage is TRBJ1-1; D is possibly TRBD1 (5 bases). Trimming left V 6 bases short and J 8 bases short, with 10 bases between. CDR1 MDHEN and CDR2 SYDVKM come from the germline V gene. CDR3 size: 11 residues. CDR3 in DNA: TGTGCCAGCAGCCCCCGGACAGAAGCTTTCTTT. It specifies CASSPRTEAFF.

CDR3: CASSQDGGYGYTF. CDR3 DNA sequence: TGTGCCAGCAGCCAAGATGGCGGCTATGGCTACACCTTC. This sequence joins TRBV4-2 and TRBJ1-2; no clear D gene. CDR1 and CDR2 from the germline V gene are LGHNA and YNFKEQ. Trimming pared 0 bases from V and 4 bases from J, leaving 6 bases between. CDR3 length: 13 amino acids.

This chain connects TRBV6-2 or TRBV6-3 to TRBJ2-5; a weak D match, TRBD2 (5 bases). Germline values: CDR1 MNHEY, CDR2 SVGEGT. Trimming took 2 bases from V and 4 from J, leaving 8 bases between them. The CDR3 has 13 amino acids. The DNA of the CDR3 is TGTGCCAGCAGTTACATGGCGGGAGAGACCCAGTACTTC. Translating it yields CASSYMAGETQYF.

As concerns this clone: A junction boundary mismatches the germline segment, possibly from a read error. The J gene is TRBJ1-1, the V gene TRBV19; the match to TRBD1 covers 10 bases. This CDR3 is built from 16 residues. Germline V gene data show CDR1 as LNHDA and CDR2 as SQIVND (reference sequence). CDR3 in amino acids: CASSIDSNVPGQGILF. CDR3 in DNA: TGTGCCAGTAGTATAGATTCGAACGTACCGGGACAGGGGATCCTCTTT.

V gene TRBV6-6 combines with J gene TRBJ2-3, with 8 bases that match TRBD2. There are 15 residues in the CDR3. Trimming took 5 bases from V and 1 from J; bases not matched to a gene: 5. Germline V gene sequence: CDR1 MNHNY, CDR2 SVGAGI (reference sequence). The CDR3 reads CASSPGGVRTDTQYF. In DNA form, the CDR3 reads TGTGCCAGCAGTCCCGGGGGGGTCCGCACAGATACGCAGTATTTT.

Comments on this clone: One end of the junction does not line up with germline, which may come from a read error. The CDR3 DNA sequence: TGTGCCAGCAGTGGGGACAGGGAAGTTTTCTTT. This sequence encodes CASSGDREVFF. The chain links TRBV12-3 or TRBV12-4 to TRBJ1-1; 9 nucleotides agree with TRBD1. The CDR3 contains 11 residues.

The chain links TRBV7-9 to TRBJ2-3; 9 positions match TRBD2. The CDR3 loop spans 16 amino acids. V was pared by 8 bases and J by 0 bases, with 9 bases of the junction left unmatched. Germline CDR1 is SEHNR and CDR2 is FQNEAQ (reference sequence). In DNA form, the CDR3 reads TGTGCCAGCCAGCAGAGAGCGGGGGGAAGCACAGATACGCAGTATTTT. Translated, it gives CASQQRAGGSTDTQYF.

J is TRBJ1-6 and V is TRBV19; D gene uncertain. Trimming removed 0 bases at V and 3 bases at J, with 15 bases between. This CDR3 is built from 18 residues. Germline CDR1 and CDR2: LNHDA and SQIVND (reference sequence). The CDR3 is CASSIDRAGLYYNSPLHF. CDR3 DNA sequence: TGTGCCAGTAGTATAGATCGAGCGGGTTTATACTATAATTCACCCCTCCACTTT. The full variable domain, with the rest looked up from reference TRBV19 and TRBJ1-6, is DGGITQSPKYLFRKEGQNVTLSCEQNLNHDAMYWYRQDPGQGLRLIYYSQIVNDFQKGDIAEGYSVSREKKESFPLTVTSAQKNPTAFYLCASSIDRAGLYYNSPLHFGNGTRLTVT.